The clone carrying this T cell receptor (beta chain) was seen a few times. As yet, its antigen is unknown. The data belong to a study of beta chain features in type 1 diabetes. The overall study: In age, gender and cell yields, patients were similar to healthy donors. Examination covered almost 110,000,000 sorted cells spanning all samples.

Study conclusions and caveats: Compared with healthy donors, patients appeared to share more similar naive, central memory and regulatory TCRB repertoires.

The authors reverse transcribed all of the isolated RNA, so sequencing captured expressed TCRB transcripts. Produced via immunoSEQ multiplex PCR; TCRdb's table is partial and in-frame only. The sample includes around 150,000 clones, roughly 8.1% of them seen just once. Sequencing input: central memory CD4+ T cells from blood. The receptor was derived from a man younger than 30 in good health.

The CDR3 bases are TGTGCCACTCCGGGATATGCCAACTATGGCTACACCTTC. It is translated as CATPGYANYGYTF. The V gene is TRBV28, the J gene TRBJ1-2; D not resolved. Germline loops: CDR1 MDHEN, CDR2 SYDVKM. The CDR3 has 13 residues. Trimming cost V 10 bases and J 2 bases, with 14 bases left between them.